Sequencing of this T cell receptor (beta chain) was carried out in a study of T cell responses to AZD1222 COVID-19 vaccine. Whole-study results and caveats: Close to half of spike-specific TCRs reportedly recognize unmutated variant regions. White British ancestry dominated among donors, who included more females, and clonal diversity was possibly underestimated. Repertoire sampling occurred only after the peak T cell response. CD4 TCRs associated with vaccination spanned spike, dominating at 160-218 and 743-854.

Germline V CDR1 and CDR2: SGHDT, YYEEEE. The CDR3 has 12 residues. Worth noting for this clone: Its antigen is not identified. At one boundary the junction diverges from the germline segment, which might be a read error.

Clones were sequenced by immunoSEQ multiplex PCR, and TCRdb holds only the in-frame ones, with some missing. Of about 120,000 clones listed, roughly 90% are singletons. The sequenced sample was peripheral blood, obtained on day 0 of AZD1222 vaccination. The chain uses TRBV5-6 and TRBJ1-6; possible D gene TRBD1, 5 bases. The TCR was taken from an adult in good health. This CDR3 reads CASNLGDSPLHF. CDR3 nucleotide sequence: TGTGCCAGCAACTTGGGGGATTCACCCCTCCACTTT.